This record concerns one T cell receptor (beta chain) sequence. This entry is derived from a study of blood T cell repertoires in COVID-19. The overall study: From T cells, B-cell-depleted T cells, or PBMCs came the material, which was cDNA or gDNA.

The CDR3 sequence is 16 residues long. Losses at the gene ends were 0 bases for V and 7 bases for J; bases not matched to a gene: 11. The germline V gene encodes CDR1 SGHDT and CDR2 YYEEEE. Per the authors' pipeline: Amplifying reference gene primers gave estimates of nucleated cell counts. TCRdb's table, derived via immunoSEQ multiplex PCR, lists solely in-frame clones and lacks some. The DNA gave D and trimming, while V, J and clone size come from that table. Among about 190,000 clones listed, about 86% were seen once. J is TRBJ2-7 and V is TRBV5-6, with 9 positions matching TRBD2. Sequenced input: peripheral blood. The TCR sequence derives from a man aged 30 to 39 with active or convalescent COVID-19. The CDR3 here is CASSLERAGGSREQYF. The CDR3 coding sequence is TGTGCCAGCAGCTTGGAAAGGGCGGGAGGGTCTCGGGAGCAGTACTTC. The full variable domain, rest sourced from reference TRBV5-6 and TRBJ2-7, is DAGVTQSPTHLIKTRGQQVTLRCSPKSGHDTVSWYQQALGQGPQFIFQYYEEEERQRGNFPDRFSGHQFPNYSSELNVNALLLGDSALYLCASSLERAGGSREQYFGPGTRLTVT.